This TCR beta chain was captured by sequencing in a study of T cell changes during pregnancy in multiple sclerosis. Assay: immunoSEQ multiplex PCR; the TCRdb copy retains only in-frame clones and omits some. This sample has around 57,000 clones, with 85% to 90% found just once. The CDR3 totals 15 residues. Germline CDR1 is MRHNA and CDR2 is SNTAGT. V shed 3 bases and J shed 7 bases, with 18 bases lying between them. The chain recombines TRBV6-4 with TRBJ1-2; the D is unclear. This material consisted of peripheral blood, taken in the first trimester of pregnancy. The TCR originated in a female donor in good health, enrolled as a control in a pregnancy study. The CDR3: CASSEPSGGTSGYTF. The CDR3, as DNA: TGTGCCAGCAGTGAGCCTTCTGGTGGCACTAGTGGCTACACCTTC.